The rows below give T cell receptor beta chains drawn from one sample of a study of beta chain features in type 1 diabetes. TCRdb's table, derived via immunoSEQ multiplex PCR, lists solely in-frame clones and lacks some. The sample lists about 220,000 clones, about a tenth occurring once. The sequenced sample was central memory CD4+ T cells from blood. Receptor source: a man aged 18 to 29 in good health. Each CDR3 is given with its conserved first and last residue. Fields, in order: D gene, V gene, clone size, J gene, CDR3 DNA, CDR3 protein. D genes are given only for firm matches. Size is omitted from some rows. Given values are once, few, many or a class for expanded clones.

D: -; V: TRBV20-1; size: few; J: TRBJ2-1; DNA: TGCAGTGCTGTCAACTTGGTCGAGCAGTTCTTC; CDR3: CSAVNLVEQFF
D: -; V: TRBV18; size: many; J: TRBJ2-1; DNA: TGTGCCAGCTCACCATCCCTTGCGTCAGGGGGGAATGAGCAGTTCTTC; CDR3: CASSPSLASGGNEQFF
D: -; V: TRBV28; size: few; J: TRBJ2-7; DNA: TGTGCCAGCACCCTATACTTGGGCTCCTACGAGCAGTACTTC; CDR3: CASTLYLGSYEQYF
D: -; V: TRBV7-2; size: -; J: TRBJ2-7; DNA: TGTGCCAGCAGATTGGACTCCTACGAGCAGTACTTC; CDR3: CASRLDSYEQYF
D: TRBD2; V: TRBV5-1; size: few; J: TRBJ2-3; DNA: TGCGCCAGCAGCTTCGGGACTAGCGGGGGATCGGATACGCAGTATTTT; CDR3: CASSFGTSGGSDTQYF
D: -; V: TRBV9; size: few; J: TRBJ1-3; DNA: TGTGCCAGCAGCGTTACAGGGAGCGGAAACACCATATATTTT; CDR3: CASSVTGSGNTIYF
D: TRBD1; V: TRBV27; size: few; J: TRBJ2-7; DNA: TGTGCCAGCAGACCCTCCGGTACAGGGGACTACGAGCAGTACTTC; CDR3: CASRPSGTGDYEQYF
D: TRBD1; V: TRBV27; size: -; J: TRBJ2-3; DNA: TGTGCCAGCAGTCCCCGCCGGGACAGGGAGGGCACAGATACGCAGTATTTT; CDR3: CASSPRRDREGTDTQYF
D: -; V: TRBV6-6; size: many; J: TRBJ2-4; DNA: TGTGCCAGCAGTCCGACAGGACAAAACATTCAGTACTTC; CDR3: CASSPTGQNIQYF
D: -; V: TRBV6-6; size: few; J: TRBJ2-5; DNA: TGTGCCAGCAGTTTATCGTACTCGTACCAAGAGACCCAGTACTTC; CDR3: CASSLSYSYQETQYF
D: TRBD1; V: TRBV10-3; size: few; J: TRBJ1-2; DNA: TGTGCCAGCACCAGCCTCAGACAGGGCGGACATGGCTACACCTTC; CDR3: CASTSLRQGGHGYTF
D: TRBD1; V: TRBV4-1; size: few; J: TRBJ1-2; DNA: TGCGCCAGCAGCCAGGCTCAGGGGGTAACTAACTATGGCTACACCTTC; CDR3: CASSQAQGVTNYGYTF
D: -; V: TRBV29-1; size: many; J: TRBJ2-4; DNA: TGCAGCGTTAAGGATGGGACCAAAAACATTCAGTACTTC; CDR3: CSVKDGTKNIQYF
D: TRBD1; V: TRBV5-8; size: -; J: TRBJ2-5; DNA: TGTGCCAGCAACAGGGACAGGGTGGAGACCCAGTACTTC; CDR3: CASNRDRVETQYF
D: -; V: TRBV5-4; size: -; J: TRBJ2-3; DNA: TGTGCCAGCAGCTCCGGTACTAGCCGCCAAGTGGGAGATACGCAGTATTTT; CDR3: CASSSGTSRQVGDTQYF
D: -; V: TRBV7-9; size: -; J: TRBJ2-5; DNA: TGTGCCAGCAGCTCGAGACACCGGGACATGTCAGAGACCCAGTACTTC; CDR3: CASSSRHRDMSETQYF
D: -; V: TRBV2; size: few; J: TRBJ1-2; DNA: TGTGCCAGCAGTGACCCAGGGAAGAATGGCTACACCTTC; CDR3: CASSDPGKNGYTF
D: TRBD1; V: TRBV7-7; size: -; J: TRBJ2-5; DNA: TGTGCTAGCAGCTTAGGCCACAGGGGGAACCCAGAGACCCAGTACTTC; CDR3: CASSLGHRGNPETQYF
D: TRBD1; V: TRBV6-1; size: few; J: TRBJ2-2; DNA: TGTGCCAGCAGCAGGGGGCGCAGCACCGGGGAGCTGTTTTTT; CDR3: CASSRGRSTGELFF
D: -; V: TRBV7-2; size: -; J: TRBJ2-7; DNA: TGTGCCAGCAGCTCTCGGCCGGGGACTTCCAGCTCCTACGAGCAGTACTTC; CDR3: CASSSRPGTSSSYEQYF
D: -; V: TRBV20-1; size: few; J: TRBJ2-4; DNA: TGCAGTGTCCTAGCCAAAAACATTCAGTACTTC; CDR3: CSVLAKNIQYF
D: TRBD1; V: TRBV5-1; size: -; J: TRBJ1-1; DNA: TGCGCCAGCAGCCTGACAGGGGGCCGGGGAACTGAAGCTTTCTTT; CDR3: CASSLTGGRGTEAFF
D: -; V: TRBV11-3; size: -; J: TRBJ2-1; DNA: TGTGCCAGCAGCTCCTACGGATACAATGAGCAGTTCTTC; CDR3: CASSSYGYNEQFF
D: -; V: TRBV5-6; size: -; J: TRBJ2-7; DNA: TGTGCCAGCAGCCCGGGACAAATCTACGAGCAGTACTTC; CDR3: CASSPGQIYEQYF
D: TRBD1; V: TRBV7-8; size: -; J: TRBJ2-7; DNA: TGTGCCAGCAGGGCCGGGTGGACAGGGTACGAGCAGTACTTC; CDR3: CASRAGWTGYEQYF
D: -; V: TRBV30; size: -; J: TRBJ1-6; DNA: TGTGCCTGGAGCGAAAGCGGGGGACCCTATAATTCACCCCTCCACTTT; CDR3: CAWSESGGPYNSPLHF
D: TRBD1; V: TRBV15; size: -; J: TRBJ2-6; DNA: TGTGCCACCAGCAGAGAGGGGACAGGGGACAACGTCCTGACTTTC; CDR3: CATSREGTGDNVLTF